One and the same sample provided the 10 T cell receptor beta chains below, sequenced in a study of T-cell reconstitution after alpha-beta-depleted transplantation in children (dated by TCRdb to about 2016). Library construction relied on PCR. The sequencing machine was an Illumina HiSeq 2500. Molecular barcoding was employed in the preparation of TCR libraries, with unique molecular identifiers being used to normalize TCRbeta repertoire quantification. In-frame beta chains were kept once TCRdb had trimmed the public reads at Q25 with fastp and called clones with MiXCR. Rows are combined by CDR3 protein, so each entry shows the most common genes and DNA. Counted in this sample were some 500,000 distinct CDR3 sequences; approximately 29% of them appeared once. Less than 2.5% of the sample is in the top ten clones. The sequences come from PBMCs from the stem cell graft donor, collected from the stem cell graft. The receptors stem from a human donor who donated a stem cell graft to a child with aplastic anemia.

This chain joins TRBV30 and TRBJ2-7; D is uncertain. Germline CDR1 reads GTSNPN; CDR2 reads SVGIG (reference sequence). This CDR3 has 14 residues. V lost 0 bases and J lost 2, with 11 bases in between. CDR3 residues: CAWSVLPAAYEQYF. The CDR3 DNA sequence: TGTGCCTGGAGTGTATTGCCAGCCGCCTACGAGCAGTACTTC. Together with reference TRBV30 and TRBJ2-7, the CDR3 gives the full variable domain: SQTIHQWPATLVQPVGSPLSLECTVEGTSNPNLYWYRQAAGRGLQLLFYSVGIGQISSEVPQNLSASRPQDRQFILSSKKLLLSDSGFYLCAWSVLPAAYEQYFGPGTRLTVT.

The CDR3 sequence is CASSLWGREKLFF. CDR3 coding DNA: TGTGCCAGCAGTTTATGGGGCCGCGAAAAACTGTTTTTT. This chain connects TRBV28 to TRBJ1-4, with no clear D. V lost 0 bases, J lost 8 bases, and 7 bases lay in between. CDR1 MDHEN and CDR2 SYDVKM come from the germline V gene. This CDR3 spans 13 amino acids.

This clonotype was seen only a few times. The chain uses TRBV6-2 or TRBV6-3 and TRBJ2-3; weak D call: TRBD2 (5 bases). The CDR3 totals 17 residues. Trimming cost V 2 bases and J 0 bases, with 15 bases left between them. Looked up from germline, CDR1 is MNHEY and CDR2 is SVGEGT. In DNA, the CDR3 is TGTGCCAGCAGTTACCCGACCAAGCGGCTTAGCACAGATACGCAGTATTTT. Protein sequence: CASSYPTKRLSTDTQYF.

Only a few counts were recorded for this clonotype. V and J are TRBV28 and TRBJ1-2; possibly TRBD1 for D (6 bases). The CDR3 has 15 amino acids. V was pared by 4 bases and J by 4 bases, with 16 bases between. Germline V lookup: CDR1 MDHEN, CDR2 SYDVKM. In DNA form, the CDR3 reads TGTGCCAGCAGTTCACTAACAGGGTCTAGCTATGGCTACACCTTC. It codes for CASSSLTGSSYGYTF.

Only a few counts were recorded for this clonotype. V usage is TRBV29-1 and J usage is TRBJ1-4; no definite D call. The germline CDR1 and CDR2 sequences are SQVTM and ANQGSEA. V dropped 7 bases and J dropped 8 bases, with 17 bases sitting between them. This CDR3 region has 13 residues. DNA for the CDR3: TGCAGCGCTCTGGACGAGTTAGGAGAAAAACTGTTTTTT. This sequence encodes CSALDELGEKLFF.

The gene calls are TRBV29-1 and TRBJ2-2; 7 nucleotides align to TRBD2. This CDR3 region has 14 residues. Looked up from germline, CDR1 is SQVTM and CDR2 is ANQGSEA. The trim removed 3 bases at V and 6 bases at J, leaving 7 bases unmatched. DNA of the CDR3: TGCAGCGTTGATGTGCGGGGGAGGGCCGGGGAGCTGTTTTTT. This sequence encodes CSVDVRGRAGELFF.

The CDR3 coding sequence is TGTGCCACCAGTGGGACCGGGACTTCAACCTACAATGAGCAGTTCTTC. Translated: CATSGTGTSTYNEQFF. This chain uses TRBV24-1 with TRBJ2-1, with D possibly being TRBD2 (6 bases). The V end lost 5 bases, the J end lost 2 bases, and 15 bases lay between the germline ends. The CDR3 extends over 16 amino acids. Looked up from germline, CDR1 is KGHDR and CDR2 is SFDVKD.

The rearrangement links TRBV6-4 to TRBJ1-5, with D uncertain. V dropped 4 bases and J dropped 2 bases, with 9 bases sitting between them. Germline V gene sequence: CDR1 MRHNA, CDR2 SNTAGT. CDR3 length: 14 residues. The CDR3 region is CASSAPGRNQPQHF. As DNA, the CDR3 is TGTGCCAGCAGTGCCCCTGGGCGCAATCAGCCCCAGCATTTT.

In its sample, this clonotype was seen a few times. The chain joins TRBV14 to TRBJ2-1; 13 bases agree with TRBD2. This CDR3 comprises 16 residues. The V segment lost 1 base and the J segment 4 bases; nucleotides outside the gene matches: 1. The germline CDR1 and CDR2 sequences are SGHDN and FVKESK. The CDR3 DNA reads TGTGCCAGCAGCCAAGTACTAGCGGGAGGGTACAATGAGCAGTTCTTC. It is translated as CASSQVLAGGYNEQFF.

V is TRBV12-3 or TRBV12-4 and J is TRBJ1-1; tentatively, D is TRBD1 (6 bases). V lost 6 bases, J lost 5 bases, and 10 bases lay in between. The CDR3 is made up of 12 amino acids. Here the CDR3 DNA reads TGTGCCAGCAGACACAGGGATACTGAAGCTTTCTTT. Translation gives CASRHRDTEAFF.